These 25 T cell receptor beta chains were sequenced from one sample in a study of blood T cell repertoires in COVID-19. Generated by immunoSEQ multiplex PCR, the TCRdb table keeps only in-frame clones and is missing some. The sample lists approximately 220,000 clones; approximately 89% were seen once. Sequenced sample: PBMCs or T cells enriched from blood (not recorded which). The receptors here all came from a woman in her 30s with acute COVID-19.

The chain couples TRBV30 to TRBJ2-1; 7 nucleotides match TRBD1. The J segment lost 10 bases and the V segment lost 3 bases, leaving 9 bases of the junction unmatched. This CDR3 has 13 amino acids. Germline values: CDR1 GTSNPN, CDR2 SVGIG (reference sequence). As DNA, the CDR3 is TGTGCCTGGAGCCATCAGGGGGTTATGGAGCAGTTCTTC. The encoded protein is CAWSHQGVMEQFF.

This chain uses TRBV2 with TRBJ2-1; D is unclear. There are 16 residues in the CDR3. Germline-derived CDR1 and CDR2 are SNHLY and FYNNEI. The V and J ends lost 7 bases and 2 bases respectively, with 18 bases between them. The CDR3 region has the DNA TGTGCCAGCACCTCTTCCGGTACTATAACCTACAATGAGCAGTTCTTC. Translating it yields CASTSSGTITYNEQFF.

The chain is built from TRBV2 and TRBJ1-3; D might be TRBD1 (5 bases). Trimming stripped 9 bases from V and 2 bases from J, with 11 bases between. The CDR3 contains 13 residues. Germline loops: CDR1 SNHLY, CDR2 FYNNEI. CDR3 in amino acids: CARGGTAGNTIYF. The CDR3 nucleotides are TGTGCCAGGGGGGGTACAGCTGGAAACACCATATATTTT.

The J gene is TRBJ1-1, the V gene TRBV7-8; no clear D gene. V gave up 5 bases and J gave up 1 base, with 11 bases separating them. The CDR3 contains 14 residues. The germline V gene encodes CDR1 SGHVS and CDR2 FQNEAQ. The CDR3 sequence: CASSLSRENTEAFF. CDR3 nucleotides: TGTGCCAGCAGCCTATCTCGGGAGAACACTGAAGCTTTCTTT.

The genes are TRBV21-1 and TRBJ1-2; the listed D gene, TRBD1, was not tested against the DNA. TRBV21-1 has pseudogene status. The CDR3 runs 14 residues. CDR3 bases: TGTGCCAGCAAGGGGGGACAGGGGACGAAGGGCTACACCTTC. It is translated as CASKGGQGTKGYTF.

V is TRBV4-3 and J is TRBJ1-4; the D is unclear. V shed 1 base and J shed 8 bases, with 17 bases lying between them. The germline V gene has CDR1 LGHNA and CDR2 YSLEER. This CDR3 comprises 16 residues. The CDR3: CASSQVRVSSREKLFF. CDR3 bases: TGCGCCAGCAGCCAAGTACGTGTGAGCTCTAGGGAAAAACTGTTTTTT.

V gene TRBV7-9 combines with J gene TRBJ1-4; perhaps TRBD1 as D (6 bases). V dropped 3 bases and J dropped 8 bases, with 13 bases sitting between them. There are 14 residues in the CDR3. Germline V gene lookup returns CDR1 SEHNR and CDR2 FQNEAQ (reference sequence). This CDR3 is CASSLAGAPEKLFF. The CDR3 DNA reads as TGTGCCAGCAGCTTGGCGGGGGCACCCGAAAAACTGTTTTTT.

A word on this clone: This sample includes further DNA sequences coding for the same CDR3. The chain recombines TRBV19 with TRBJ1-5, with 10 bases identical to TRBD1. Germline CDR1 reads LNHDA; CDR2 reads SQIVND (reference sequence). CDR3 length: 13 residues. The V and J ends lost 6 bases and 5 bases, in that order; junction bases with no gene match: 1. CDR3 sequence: CASSGTGDQPQHF. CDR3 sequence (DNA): TGTGCCAGTAGCGGGACAGGGGATCAGCCCCAGCATTTT.

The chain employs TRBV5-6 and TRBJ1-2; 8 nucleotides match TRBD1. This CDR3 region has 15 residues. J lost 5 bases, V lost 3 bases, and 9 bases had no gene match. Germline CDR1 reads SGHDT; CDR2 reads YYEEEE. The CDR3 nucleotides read TGTGCCAGCAGCTATCGGACAGGGATCGGTTATGGCTACACCTTC. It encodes CASSYRTGIGYGYTF.

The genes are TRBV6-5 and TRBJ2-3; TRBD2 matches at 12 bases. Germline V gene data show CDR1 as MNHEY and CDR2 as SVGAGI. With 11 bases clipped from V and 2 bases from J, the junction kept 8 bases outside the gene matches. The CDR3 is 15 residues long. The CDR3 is CASASGGAVTDTQYF. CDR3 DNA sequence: TGTGCCTCTGCTAGCGGGGGGGCGGTCACAGATACGCAGTATTTT.

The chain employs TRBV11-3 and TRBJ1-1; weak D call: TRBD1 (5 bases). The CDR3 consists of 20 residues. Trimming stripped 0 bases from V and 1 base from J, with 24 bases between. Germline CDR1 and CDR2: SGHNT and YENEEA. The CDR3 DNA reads TGTGCCAGCAGCTTAGAGGAGAGGGCTAAGGAGGGGAGGGCGAACACTGAAGCTTTCTTT. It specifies CASSLEERAKEGRANTEAFF.

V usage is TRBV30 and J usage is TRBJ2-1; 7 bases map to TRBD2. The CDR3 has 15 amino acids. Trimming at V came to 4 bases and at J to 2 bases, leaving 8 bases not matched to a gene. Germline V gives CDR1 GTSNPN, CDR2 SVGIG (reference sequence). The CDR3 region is CAWTRRSGAYNEQFF. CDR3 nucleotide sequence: TGTGCCTGGACCCGCCGCAGCGGGGCCTACAATGAGCAGTTCTTC.

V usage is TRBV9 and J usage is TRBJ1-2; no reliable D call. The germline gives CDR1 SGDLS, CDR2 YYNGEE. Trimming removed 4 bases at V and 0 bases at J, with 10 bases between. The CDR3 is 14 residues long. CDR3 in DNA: TGTGCCAGCAGCCACGGGAATTCTAACTATGGCTACACCTTC. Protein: CASSHGNSNYGYTF.

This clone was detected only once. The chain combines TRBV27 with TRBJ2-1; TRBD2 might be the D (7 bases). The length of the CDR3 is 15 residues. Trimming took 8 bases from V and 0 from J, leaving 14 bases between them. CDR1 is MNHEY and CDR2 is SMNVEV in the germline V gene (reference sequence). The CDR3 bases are TGTGCCAGCCACAAGGGGGGGGTCTCCTACAATGAGCAGTTCTTC. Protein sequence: CASHKGGVSYNEQFF.

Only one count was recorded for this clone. The CDR3 coding sequence is TGTGCCAGCAGCTTATTCGTGCGGGACACTGAAGCTTTCTTT. As protein: CASSLFVRDTEAFF. The rearrangement uses TRBV7-2 and TRBJ1-1; the D is unclear. This CDR3 is built from 14 residues. Germline V gene lookup returns CDR1 SGHTA and CDR2 FQGNSA. Trimming removed 2 bases from V and 3 bases from J, with 10 bases in between.

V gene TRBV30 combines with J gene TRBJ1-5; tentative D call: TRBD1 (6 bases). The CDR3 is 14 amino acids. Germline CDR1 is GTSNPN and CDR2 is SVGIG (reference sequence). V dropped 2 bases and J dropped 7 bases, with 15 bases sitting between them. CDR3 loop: CAWSPQGGTQPQHF. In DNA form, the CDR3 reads TGTGCCTGGAGTCCACAGGGAGGGACACAGCCCCAGCATTTT.

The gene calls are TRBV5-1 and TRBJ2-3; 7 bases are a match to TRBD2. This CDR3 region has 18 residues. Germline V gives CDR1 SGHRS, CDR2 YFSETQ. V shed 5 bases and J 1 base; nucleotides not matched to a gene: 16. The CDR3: CASRKKTITSVRTDTQYF. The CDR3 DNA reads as TGCGCCAGCAGAAAAAAAACCATTACTAGCGTACGCACAGATACGCAGTATTTT.

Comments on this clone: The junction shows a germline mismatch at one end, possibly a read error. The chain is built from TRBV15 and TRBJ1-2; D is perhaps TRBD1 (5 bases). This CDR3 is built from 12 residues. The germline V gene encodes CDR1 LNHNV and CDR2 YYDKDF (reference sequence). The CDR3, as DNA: TGTGCCACCAGCAGAGATGGGGCAGGGCCGAACTTC. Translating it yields CATSRDGAGPNF.

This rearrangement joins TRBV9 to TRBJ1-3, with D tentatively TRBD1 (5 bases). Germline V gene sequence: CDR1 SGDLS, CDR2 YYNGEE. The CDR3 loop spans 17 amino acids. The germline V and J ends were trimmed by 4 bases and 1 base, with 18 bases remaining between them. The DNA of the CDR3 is TGTGCCAGCAGCACATTTGGGGTGCGGGGGTCTGGAAACACCATATATTTT. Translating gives CASSTFGVRGSGNTIYF.

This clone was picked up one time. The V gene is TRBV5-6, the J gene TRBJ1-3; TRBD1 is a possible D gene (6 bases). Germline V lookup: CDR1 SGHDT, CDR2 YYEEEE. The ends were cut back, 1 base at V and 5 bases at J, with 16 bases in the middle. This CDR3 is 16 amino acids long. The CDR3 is CASSLNLGALRNTIYF. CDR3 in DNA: TGTGCCAGCAGCTTGAATCTGGGGGCGCTTAGAAACACCATATATTTT.

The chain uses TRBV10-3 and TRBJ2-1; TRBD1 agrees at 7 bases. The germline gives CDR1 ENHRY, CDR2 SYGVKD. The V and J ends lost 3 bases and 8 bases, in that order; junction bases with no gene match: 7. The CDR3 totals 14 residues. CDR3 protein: CAISEGQERDEQFF. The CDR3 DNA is TGTGCCATCAGTGAAGGACAGGAGCGCGATGAGCAGTTCTTC.

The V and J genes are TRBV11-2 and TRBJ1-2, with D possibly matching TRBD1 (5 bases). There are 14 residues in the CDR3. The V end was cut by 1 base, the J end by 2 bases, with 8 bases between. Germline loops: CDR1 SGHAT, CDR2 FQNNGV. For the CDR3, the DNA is TGTGCCAGCAGCTTAGTGGGGGGGAACTATGGCTACACCTTC. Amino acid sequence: CASSLVGGNYGYTF.

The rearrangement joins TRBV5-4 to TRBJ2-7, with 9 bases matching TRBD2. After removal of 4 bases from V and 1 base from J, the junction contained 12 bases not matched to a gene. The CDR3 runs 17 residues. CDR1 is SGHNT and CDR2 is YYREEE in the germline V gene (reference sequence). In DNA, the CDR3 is TGTGCCAGCAGCCCCACACGACTAGCGGACTATTCCTACGAGCAGTACTTC. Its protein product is CASSPTRLADYSYEQYF.

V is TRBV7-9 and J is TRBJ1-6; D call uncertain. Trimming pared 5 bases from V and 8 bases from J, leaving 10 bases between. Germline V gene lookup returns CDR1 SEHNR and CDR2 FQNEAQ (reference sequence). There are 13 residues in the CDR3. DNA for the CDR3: TGTGCCAGCAGCCAATTCTCGGATTCACCCCTCCACTTT. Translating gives CASSQFSDSPLHF.

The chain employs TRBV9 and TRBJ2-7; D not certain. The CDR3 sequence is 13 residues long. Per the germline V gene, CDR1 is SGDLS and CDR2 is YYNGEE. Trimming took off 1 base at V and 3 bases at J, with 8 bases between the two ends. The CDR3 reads CASSVSPGYEQYF. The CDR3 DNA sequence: TGTGCCAGCAGCGTATCCCCAGGCTACGAGCAGTACTTC. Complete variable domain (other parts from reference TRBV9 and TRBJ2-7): DSGVTQTPKHLITATGQRVTLRCSPRSGDLSVYWYQQSLDQGLQFLIQYYNGEERAKGNILERFSAQQFPDLHSELNLSSLELGDSALYFCASSVSPGYEQYFGPGTRLTVT.